This T cell receptor beta chain was sequenced in a study of blood T cell repertoires in COVID-19 (dated by TCRdb to the early 2020s). Looking at the study overall: Samples covering the acute and convalescent phases of COVID-19 were provided by collaborators in the United States, Italy and Spain. The prospective study material was composed of cDNA or gDNA derived from T cells, B-cell-depleted T cells, or PBMCs. Deeply sampled blood TCRbeta repertoires from subjects exposed to, actively infected with, or recovered from COVID-19 were included in the dataset. The repertoires were made available in a free public database intended to serve as a resource for research on the immune response to SARS-CoV-2. The samples were drawn from two sources: the first 160 participants of the ongoing ImmuneRACE study, and 950 to 1,500 subjects contributed by 6 global collaborators. Sample metadata almost always included a de-identified subject ID, COVID-19 status, age in years and sex. HLA class I and class II types, where available, came from metadata supplied by the sample provider rather than from assay-based typing.

What the work shows at the level of the full study, not this receptor alone: The amount of clinical and demographic metadata varied by source and participant and was provided uncurated.

Points on this clone: What antigen it recognizes has not been identified. It has no much larger one-base neighbor in the sample; base qualities were not kept.

The immunoSEQ Assay, a bias-controlled multiplex PCR, was used to amplify TCRbeta CDR3 regions from genomic DNA. For the original study's pipeline: The number of nucleated cells in each sample was estimated from the amplification of reference gene primers within the assay. Sequence reads were collapsed and filtered to measure the absolute abundance of every unique TCRbeta CDR3 rearrangement. For each sample, productive Simpson clonality was calculated by taking the square root of Simpson's diversity index across productive rearrangements. Here the immuneACCESS table is served through TCRdb, limited to in-frame sequences with V and J called. Missing clones are a known gap in these copies; in checked studies unresolved V genes cover under half, and the rest lacks a known reason. V and J calls and clone size are copied from that table; D and trimming were computed from the DNA. The sample records around 140,000 clones, about four fifths of which are singletons. Clones ranked in the top ten supply approximately 1.5% of the sample.

Collaborating institutions collected whole blood in K2EDTA tubes following their own protocols. Collaborator samples were shipped for TCRbeta analysis as frozen whole blood, isolated PBMCs, or DNA extracted from either sample type. At the junction V is shortened by 3 bases and J by 3 bases; bases outside the gene matches: 7. CDR1 and CDR2 were assigned from the germline V gene as SGHTS and YDEGEE. The CDR3 goes from the cysteine to the phenylalanine over 16 residues. The sequence is cut down to CDR3 DNA, 48 bases in frame from base 1. Sequences were obtained from peripheral blood. This chain is built from TRBV5-8 and TRBJ2-1, with 9 junctional bases fitting TRBD1. This clonotype originated in a man aged 55 to 70 with acute or convalescent COVID-19. The nucleotide sequence reads as follows: TGTGCCAGCAGCTCTACCGGGACAGGGATCTACAATGAGCAGTTCTTC. Translated, this gives CASSSTGTGIYNEQFF.